This T cell receptor beta chain came from a study of T cell changes during pregnancy in multiple sclerosis. This CDR3 contains 14 residues. Germline assignment: CDR1 MNHEY and CDR2 SVGAGI. Between the trimmed V and J ends, which lost 6 bases and 4 bases, there was a span of 15 bases. Profiled with immunoSEQ multiplex PCR; TCRdb holds only in-frame clones, not every one. Among about 59,000 clones listed, around 94% were seen once. Sequencing was performed on CD8+ T cells from peripheral blood mononuclear cells, taken after pregnancy. The chain employs TRBV6-5 and TRBJ1-2, with D possibly being TRBD1 (5 bases). The clonotype comes from a female donor with multiple sclerosis, enrolled in a pregnancy study. CDR3 coding DNA: TGTGCCAGCAGCTCTGGGGGGGGAGGCTATGGCTACACCTTC. This sequence encodes CASSSGGGGYGYTF.